Listed below are T cell receptor beta chains from one sample, sequenced in a study of naive and memory T cell subsets. TCRdb called the 5' RACE reads again in MiXCR, with one record for every CDR3 protein. The sample has more than 45,000 distinct CDR3 sequences; around 5% are singletons. The origin of the receptors is a female donor in good health. The CDR3 runs from the conserved cysteine through the conserved F or W. The order of the fields is CDR3 protein, V gene, D gene, clone size. The D gene is left open where the match is weak. Clone size is given for some rows only: seen once, a few or many times, or a class if the clone is expanded.

CASSQGESGPKIEAFF,TRBV4-1,NA,many
CASSPQTGVGSYGYTF,TRBV27,TRBD1,many
CASRARLAPTGELFF,TRBV13,NA,many
CASSLHSSPLHF,TRBV12-3/TRBV12-4,NA,many
CSARDLEAGENTGELFF,TRBV20-1,TRBD2,many
CASSEWGSGELFF,TRBV25-1,NA,NA
CASSQSGGQGALSTQETQYF,TRBV12-3/TRBV12-4,TRBD1,many
CASSYDTLNTEAFF,TRBV6-2/TRBV6-3,NA,many
CASSHNPGQEYEQYF,TRBV5-6,TRBD1,many
CASSSNLYGTFF,TRBV28,NA,many
CASSVGWISGANVLTF,TRBV9,NA,many
CASSTAPSYNEQFF,TRBV27,NA,many
CSVGVYKGARSPYEQYF,TRBV29-1,TRBD1,many
CASSYSPSGVQETQYF,TRBV6-5,TRBD2,many
CASRRGLGETQYF,TRBV6-5,NA,many
CSADPTSGNGYEQYF,TRBV20-1,TRBD2,many
CASSEYQGAAPGANVLTF,TRBV25-1,NA,many
CASKPRETTDTQYF,TRBV6-4,NA,many
CASSLVAGAYGEQYF,TRBV13,NA,many
CASSQGTSDYNEQFF,TRBV14,TRBD2,many
CASSSEGRGSYEQYF,TRBV28,NA,many
CASSDGTRPHQPQHF,TRBV9,NA,many
CASSYGLAVDTQYF,TRBV6-2/TRBV6-3,TRBD2,many
CASSLGGSPNQPQHF,TRBV5-1,NA,many
CASSLGAGSGYTF,TRBV5-1,NA,many